What follows describes a single TCR beta chain. Its antigen is still unknown. The sample originates from a study of shared clonotypes between healthy human individuals. Study-wide results and caveats: Sequencing depth was predicted to influence how clonotypes are shared among donors. Rarefaction demonstrated incomplete sorted-subset sequencing despite large depth.

This table comes from immunoSEQ multiplex PCR, and its TCRdb copy is limited to in-frame clones, with some not included. Of about 2.4 million clones listed, over 85% are singletons. The TCR was taken from a man between 18 and 29 years old in good health. Some clones in this sample may be carry-over from other donors' samples. Sequenced input: naive CD4+ T cells from PBMCs. Subset in this sample: CD45RA+ positively selected.

This chain's CDR3 is CASSQEPGFGYSNQPQHF. DNA for the CDR3: TGCGCCAGCAGCCAAGAACCGGGGTTCGGGTATAGCAATCAGCCCCAGCATTTT. This chain uses TRBV4-1 with TRBJ1-5; D is ambiguous. V was clipped by 0 bases and J by 0 bases, with 15 bases between them. The CDR3 consists of 18 residues. Germline-derived CDR1 and CDR2 are MGHRA and YSYEKL.